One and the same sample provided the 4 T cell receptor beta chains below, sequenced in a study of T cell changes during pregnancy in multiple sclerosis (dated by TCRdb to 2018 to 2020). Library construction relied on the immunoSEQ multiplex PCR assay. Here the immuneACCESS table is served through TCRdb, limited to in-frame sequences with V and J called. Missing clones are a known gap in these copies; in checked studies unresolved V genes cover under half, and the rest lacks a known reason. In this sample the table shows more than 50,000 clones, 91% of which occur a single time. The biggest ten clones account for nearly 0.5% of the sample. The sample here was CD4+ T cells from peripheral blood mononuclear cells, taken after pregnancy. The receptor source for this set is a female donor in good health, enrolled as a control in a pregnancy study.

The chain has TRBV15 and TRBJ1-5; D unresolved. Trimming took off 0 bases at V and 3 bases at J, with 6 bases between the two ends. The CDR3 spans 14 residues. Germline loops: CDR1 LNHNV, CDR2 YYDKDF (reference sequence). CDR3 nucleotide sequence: TGTGCCACCAGCAGAGATTATATCAATCAGCCCCAGCATTTT. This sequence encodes CATSRDYINQPQHF.

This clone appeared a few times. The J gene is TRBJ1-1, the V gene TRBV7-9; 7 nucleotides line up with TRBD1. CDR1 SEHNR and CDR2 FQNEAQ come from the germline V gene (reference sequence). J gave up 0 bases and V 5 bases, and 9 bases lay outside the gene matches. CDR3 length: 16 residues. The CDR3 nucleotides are TGTGCCAGCAGCCCAAGTAGGACAGGACTGAACACTGAAGCTTTCTTT. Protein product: CASSPSRTGLNTEAFF.

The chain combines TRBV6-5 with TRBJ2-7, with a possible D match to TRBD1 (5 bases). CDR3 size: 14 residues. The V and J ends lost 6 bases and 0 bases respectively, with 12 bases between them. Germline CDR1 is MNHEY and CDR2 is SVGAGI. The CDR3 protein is CASRRTSLSYEQYF. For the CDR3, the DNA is TGTGCCAGCAGACGGACATCACTCTCCTACGAGCAGTACTTC.

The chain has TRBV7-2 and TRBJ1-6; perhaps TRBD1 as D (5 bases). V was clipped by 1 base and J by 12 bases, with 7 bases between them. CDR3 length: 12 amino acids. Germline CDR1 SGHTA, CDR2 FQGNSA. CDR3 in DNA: TGTGCCAGCAGCTTAGATAGGGGACCCCTCCACTTT. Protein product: CASSLDRGPLHF.